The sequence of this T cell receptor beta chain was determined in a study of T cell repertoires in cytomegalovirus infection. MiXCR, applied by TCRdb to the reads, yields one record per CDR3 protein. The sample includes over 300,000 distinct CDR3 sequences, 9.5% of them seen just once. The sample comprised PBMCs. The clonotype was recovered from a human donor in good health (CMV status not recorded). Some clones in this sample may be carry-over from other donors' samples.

CDR3 protein: CSAGGFTGDGVYEQYF. The CDR3 coding sequence is TGCAGTGCTGGTGGGTTCACTGGGGACGGGGTGTACGAGCAGTACTTC. This chain connects TRBV20-1 to TRBJ2-7; the D gene could be TRBD1 or TRBD2 (5 bases each). V dropped 5 bases and J dropped 4 bases, with 24 bases sitting between them. This CDR3 region has 16 residues. CDR1 is DFQATT and CDR2 is SNEGSKA in the germline V gene (reference sequence).